What follows describes a single T cell receptor beta chain. This specimen belongs to a study of CD8+ T cells in alopecia areata. Study information: It was oral tofacitinib, at 5 to 10 mg twice daily, that treated patients received.

RNA, once extracted, was reverse transcribed into cDNA for use as the sequencing template. Measured with immunoSEQ multiplex PCR; TCRdb has only the in-frame clones, and not every one. The top ten hold 3% to 4% of the sample, which has approximately 110,000 clones, 55% to 60% seen once. Treatment specified: oral pan-JAK inhibitor, 5-10 mg twice daily. The CDR3 runs to 12 residues. Germline values: CDR1 KGHSH, CDR2 LQKENI. Trimming pared 3 bases from V and 5 bases from J, leaving 7 bases between. The clonotype was recovered from a human donor with alopecia areata. The source material was CD4+ T cells sorted from blood, sampled at week 24, from a patient treated with tofacitinib. The rearrangement uses TRBV18 and TRBJ2-5, with a weak D call TRBD1 (6 bases). DNA for the CDR3: TGTGCCAGCTCACCCCAGGGGGAGACCCAGTACTTC. It encodes CASSPQGETQYF. The entire variable domain, with the rest obtained from reference TRBV18 and TRBJ2-5, is as follows: NAGVMQNPRHLVRRRGQEARLRCSPMKGHSHVYWYRQLPEEGLKFMVYLQKENIIDESGMPKERFSAEFPKEGPSILRIQQVVRGDSAAYFCASSPQGETQYFGPGTRLLVL.